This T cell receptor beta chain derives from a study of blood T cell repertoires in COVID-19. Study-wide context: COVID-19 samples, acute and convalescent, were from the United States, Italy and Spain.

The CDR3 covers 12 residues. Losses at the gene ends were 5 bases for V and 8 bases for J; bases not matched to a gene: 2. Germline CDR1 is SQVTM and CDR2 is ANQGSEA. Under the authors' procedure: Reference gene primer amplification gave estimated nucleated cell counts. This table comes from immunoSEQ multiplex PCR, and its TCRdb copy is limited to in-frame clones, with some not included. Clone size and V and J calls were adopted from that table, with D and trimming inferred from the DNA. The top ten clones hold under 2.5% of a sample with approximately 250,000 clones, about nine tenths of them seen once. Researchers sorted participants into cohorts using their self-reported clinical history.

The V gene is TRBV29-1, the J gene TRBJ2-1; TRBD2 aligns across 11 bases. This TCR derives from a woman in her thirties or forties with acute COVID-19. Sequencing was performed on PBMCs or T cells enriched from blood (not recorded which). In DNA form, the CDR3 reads TGCAGCGTTACTAGCGGGGGCTATGAGCAGTTCTTC. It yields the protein CSVTSGGYEQFF.